This T cell receptor beta chain comes out of a study of cytomegalovirus exposure and HLA in healthy donors. Concerning this clone: Antigen unknown.

At collection, donors were nominally healthy, but unrecorded immune exposures were probable. Study-level results: The listing of 150 to 200 TCR beta chains classed them as cytomegalovirus-associated. Previously analyzed data showed that most TCR beta V segments were productive at a frequency of about 87% or about 30%.

CDR1 ENHRY and CDR2 SYGVKD come from the germline V gene. The CDR3 runs 12 residues. With 11 bases removed from V and 3 bases from J, the gap between germline ends came to 14 bases. With 60 Vbeta and 13 Jbeta primers, the PCR was carried out. The repertoire was sequenced with immunoSEQ multiplex PCR; TCRdb's copy has only in-frame clones and lacks some. The sample shows over 150,000 clones, around 63% of them seen only once. This chain joins TRBV10-3 and TRBJ2-7; D is perhaps TRBD2 (7 bases). This sequence was found in a woman under 30 in good health and CMV-seropositive. The sequenced sample consisted of PBMCs. This CDR3 is CAGGGPSYEQYF. The CDR3 DNA reads as TGTGCCGGGGGGGGGCCCAGCTACGAGCAGTACTTC.